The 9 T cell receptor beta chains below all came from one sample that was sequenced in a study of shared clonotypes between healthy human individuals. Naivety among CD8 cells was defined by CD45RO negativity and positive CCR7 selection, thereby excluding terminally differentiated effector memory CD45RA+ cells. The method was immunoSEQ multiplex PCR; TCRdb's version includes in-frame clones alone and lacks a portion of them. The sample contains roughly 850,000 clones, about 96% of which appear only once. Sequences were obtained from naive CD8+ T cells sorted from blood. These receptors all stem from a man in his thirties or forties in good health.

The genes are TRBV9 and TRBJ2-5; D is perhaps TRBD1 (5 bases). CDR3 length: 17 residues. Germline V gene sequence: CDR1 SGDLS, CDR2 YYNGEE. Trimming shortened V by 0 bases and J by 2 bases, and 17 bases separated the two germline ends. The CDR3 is CASSVEGGASRQETQYF. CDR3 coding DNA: TGTGCCAGCAGCGTAGAAGGTGGGGCGAGTAGGCAAGAGACCCAGTACTTC. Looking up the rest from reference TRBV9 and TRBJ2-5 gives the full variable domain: DSGVTQTPKHLITATGQRVTLRCSPRSGDLSVYWYQQSLDQGLQFLIQYYNGEERAKGNILERFSAQQFPDLHSELNLSSLELGDSALYFCASSVEGGASRQETQYFGPGTRLLVL.

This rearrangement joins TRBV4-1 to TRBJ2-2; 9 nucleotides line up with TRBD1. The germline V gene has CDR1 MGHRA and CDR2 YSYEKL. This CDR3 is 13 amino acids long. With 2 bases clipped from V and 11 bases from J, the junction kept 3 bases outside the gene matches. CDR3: CASSQTTGGELFF. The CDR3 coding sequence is TGCGCCAGCAGCCAAACCACAGGGGGCGAGCTGTTTTTT.

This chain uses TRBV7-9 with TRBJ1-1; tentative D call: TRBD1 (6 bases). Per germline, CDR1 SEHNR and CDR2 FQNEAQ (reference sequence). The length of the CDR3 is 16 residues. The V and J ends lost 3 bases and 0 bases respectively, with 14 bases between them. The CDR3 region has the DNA TGTGCCAGCAGCTTCTCCCCGACAGGAGTGAACACTGAAGCTTTCTTT. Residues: CASSFSPTGVNTEAFF.

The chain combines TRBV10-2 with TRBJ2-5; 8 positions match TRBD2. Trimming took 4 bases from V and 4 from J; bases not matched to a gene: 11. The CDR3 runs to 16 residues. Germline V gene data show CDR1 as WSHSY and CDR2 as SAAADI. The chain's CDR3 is CASSVLRREGPETQYF. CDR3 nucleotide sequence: TGCGCCAGCAGTGTCCTACGCCGGGAGGGCCCAGAGACCCAGTACTTC.

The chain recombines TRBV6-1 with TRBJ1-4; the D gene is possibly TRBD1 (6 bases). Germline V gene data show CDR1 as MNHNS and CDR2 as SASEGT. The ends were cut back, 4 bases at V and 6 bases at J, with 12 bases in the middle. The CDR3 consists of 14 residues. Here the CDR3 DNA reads TGTGCCAGCAGTGTAAGCGGGGGCTATGAAAAACTGTTTTTT. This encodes CASSVSGGYEKLFF.

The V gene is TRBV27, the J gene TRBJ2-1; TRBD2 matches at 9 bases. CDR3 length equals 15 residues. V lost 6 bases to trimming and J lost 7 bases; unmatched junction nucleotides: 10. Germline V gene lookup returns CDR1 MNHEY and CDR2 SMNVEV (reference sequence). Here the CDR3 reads CASSPWAGGENEQFF. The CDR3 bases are TGTGCCAGCAGCCCGTGGGCGGGAGGGGAAAATGAGCAGTTCTTC.

DNA of the CDR3: TGTGCCAGCAGCTTAGCCGGGACAGGGAGCTCCTACGAGCAGTACTTC. It is translated as CASSLAGTGSSYEQYF. The chain is built from TRBV7-9 and TRBJ2-7, with 9 positions matching TRBD1. The CDR3 spans 16 residues. Trimming cost V 0 bases and J 0 bases; bases outside gene matches: 3. Germline V gene lookup returns CDR1 SEHNR and CDR2 FQNEAQ (reference sequence).

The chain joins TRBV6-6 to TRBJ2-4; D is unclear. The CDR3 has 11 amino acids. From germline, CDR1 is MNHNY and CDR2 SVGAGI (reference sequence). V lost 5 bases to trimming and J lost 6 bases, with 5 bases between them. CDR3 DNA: TGTGCCAGCAGTGACGGAAACATTCAGTACTTC. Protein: CASSDGNIQYF.

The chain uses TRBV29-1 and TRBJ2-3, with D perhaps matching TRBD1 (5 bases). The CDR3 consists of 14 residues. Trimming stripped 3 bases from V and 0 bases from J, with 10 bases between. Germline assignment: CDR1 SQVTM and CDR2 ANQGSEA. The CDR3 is CSVDEQDSTDTQYF. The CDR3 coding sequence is TGCAGCGTTGACGAACAGGACAGCACAGATACGCAGTATTTT.